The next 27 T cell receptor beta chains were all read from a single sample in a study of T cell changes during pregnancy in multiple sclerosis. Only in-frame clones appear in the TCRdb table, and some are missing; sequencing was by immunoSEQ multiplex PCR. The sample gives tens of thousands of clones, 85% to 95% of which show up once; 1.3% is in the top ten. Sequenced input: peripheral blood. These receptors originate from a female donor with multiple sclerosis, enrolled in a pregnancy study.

The CDR3 nucleotides read TGTGCCAGCAGCGATTTTGTTAAGGGTGAGCAGTTCTTC. It codes for CASSDFVKGEQFF. This rearrangement joins TRBV9 to TRBJ2-1; D gene uncertain. The CDR3 consists of 13 residues. Germline CDR1 and CDR2: SGDLS and YYNGEE. The V end was cut by 3 bases, the J end by 9 bases, with 13 bases between.

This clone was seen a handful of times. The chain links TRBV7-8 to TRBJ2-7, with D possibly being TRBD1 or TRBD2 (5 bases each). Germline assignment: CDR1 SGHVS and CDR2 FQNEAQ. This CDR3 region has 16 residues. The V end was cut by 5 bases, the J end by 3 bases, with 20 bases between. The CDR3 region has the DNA TGTGCCAGCAGCCCTAGGCGACTTGGGGGTATCTACGAGCAGTACTTC. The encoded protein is CASSPRRLGGIYEQYF.

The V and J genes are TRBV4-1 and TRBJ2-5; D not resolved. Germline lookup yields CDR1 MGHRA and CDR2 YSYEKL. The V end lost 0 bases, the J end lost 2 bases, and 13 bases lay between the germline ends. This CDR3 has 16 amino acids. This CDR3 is CASSQDTGRPQETQYF. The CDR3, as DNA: TGCGCCAGCAGCCAAGATACCGGGCGTCCACAAGAGACCCAGTACTTC.

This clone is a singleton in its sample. The CDR3 DNA reads TGTGCCAGCGCGAACACTGAAGCTTTCTTT. As protein: CASANTEAFF. The chain has TRBV18 and TRBJ1-1; no reliable D call. The germline V gene encodes CDR1 KGHSH and CDR2 LQKENI. This CDR3 region has 10 residues. Trimming took off 8 bases at V and 1 base at J, with 2 bases between the two ends. The full variable domain, rest sourced from reference TRBV18 and TRBJ1-1, is NAGVMQNPRHLVRRRGQEARLRCSPMKGHSHVYWYRQLPEEGLKFMVYLQKENIIDESGMPKERFSAEFPKEGPSILRIQQVVRGDSAAYFCASANTEAFFGQGTRLTVV.

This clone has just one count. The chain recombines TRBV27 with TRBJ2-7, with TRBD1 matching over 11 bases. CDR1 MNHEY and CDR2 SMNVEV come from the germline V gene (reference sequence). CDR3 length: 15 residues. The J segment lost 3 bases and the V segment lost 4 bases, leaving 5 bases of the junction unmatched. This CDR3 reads CASSSGTGGLYEQYF. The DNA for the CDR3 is TGTGCCAGCAGTTCCGGGACAGGGGGACTCTACGAGCAGTACTTC.

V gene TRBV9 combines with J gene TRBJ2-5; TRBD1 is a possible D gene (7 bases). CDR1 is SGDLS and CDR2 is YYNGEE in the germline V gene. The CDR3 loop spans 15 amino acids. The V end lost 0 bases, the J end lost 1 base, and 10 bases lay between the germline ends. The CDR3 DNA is TGTGCCAGCAGCGTAGGCGGGACAGCCCAAGAGACCCAGTACTTC. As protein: CASSVGGTAQETQYF.

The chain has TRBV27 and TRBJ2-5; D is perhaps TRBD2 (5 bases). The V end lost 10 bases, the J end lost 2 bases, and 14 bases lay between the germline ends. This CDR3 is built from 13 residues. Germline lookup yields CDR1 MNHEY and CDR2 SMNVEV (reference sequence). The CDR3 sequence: CATGVPLQETQYF. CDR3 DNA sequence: TGTGCCACCGGGGTGCCCCTTCAAGAGACCCAGTACTTC.

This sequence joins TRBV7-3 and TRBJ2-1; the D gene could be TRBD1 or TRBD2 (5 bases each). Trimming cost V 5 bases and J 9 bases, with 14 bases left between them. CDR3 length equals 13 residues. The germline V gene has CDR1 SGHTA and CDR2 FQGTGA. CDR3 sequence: CASSGLGAGEQFF. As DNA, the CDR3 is TGTGCCAGCAGCGGTCTCGGGGCGGGTGAGCAGTTCTTC.

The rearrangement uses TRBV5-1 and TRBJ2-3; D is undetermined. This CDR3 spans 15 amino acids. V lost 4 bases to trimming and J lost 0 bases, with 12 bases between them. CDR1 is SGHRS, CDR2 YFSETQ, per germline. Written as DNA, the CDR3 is TGCGCCAGCAGCCCTGTACCCACTAGCACAGATACGCAGTATTTT. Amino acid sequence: CASSPVPTSTDTQYF.

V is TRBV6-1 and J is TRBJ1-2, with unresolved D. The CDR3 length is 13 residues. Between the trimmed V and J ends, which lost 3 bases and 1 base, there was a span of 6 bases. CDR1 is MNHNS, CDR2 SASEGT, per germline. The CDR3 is CASSDTGNYGYTF. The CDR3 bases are TGTGCCAGCAGTGATACCGGTAACTATGGCTACACCTTC.

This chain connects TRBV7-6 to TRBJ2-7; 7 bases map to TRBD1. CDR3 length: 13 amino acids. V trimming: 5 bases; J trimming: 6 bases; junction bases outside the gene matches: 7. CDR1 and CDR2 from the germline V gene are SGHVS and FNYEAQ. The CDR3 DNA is TGTGCCAGCAGCGAATACAGGGGCGGCGAGCAGTACTTC. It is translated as CASSEYRGGEQYF.

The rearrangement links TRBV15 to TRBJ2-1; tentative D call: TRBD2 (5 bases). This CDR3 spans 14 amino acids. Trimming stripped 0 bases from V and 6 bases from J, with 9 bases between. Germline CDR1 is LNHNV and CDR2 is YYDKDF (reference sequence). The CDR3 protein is CATSRDRGINEQFF. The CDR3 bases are TGTGCCACCAGCAGAGATCGAGGGATCAATGAGCAGTTCTTC.

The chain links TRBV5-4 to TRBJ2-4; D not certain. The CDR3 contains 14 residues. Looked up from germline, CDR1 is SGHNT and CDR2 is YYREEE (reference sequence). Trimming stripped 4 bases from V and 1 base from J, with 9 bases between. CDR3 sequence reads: CASSVGRAKNIQYF. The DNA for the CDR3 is TGTGCCAGCAGCGTGGGCAGGGCCAAAAACATTCAGTACTTC.

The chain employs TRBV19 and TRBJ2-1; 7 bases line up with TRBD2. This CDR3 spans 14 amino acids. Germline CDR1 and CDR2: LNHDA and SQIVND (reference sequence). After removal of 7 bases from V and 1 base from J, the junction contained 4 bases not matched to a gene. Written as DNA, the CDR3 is TGTGCCAGTACCCTCGGGGGGTCCTACAATGAGCAGTTCTTC. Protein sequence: CASTLGGSYNEQFF.

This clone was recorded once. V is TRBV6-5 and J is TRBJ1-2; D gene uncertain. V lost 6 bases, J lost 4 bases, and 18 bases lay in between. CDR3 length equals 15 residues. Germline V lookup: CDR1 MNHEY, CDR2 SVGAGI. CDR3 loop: CASSPTSSTPYGYTF. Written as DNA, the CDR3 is TGTGCCAGCAGCCCCACCAGCTCTACCCCCTATGGCTACACCTTC.

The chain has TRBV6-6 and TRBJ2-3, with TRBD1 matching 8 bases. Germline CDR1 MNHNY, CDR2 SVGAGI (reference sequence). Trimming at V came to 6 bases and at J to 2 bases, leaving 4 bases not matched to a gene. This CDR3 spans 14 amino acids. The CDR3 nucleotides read TGTGCCAGCAGCAATCAGGGGGCCACAGATACGCAGTATTTT. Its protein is CASSNQGATDTQYF.

The CDR3 is CASSLGGGYNEQFF. DNA of the CDR3: TGTGCCAGCAGCTTAGGGGGGGGATACAATGAGCAGTTCTTC. This chain joins TRBV11-3 and TRBJ2-1; 7 bases map to TRBD2. Germline V gene data show CDR1 as SGHNT and CDR2 as YENEEA. J was trimmed by 4 bases and V by 1 base; bases with no gene match: 1. The CDR3 length is 14 residues.

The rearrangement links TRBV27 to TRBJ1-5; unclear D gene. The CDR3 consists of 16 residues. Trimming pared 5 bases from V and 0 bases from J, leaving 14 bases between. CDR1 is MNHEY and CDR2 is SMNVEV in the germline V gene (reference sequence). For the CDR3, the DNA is TGTGCCAGCAGTAAAGGAGAACCCTATAGCAATCAGCCCCAGCATTTT. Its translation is CASSKGEPYSNQPQHF.

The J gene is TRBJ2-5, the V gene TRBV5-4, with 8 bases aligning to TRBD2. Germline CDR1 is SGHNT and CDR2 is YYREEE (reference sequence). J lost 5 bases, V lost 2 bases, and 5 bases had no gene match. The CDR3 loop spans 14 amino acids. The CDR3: CASSFRGGGETQYF. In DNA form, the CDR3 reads TGTGCCAGCAGCTTCCGGGGGGGAGGTGAGACCCAGTACTTC.

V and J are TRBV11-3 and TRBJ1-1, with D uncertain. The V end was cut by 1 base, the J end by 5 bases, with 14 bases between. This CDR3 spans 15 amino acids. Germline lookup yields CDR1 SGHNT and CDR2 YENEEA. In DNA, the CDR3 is TGTGCCAGCAGCTTAGGGACCTCCCCGACGACTGAAGCTTTCTTT. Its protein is CASSLGTSPTTEAFF. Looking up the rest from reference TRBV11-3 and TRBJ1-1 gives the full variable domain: EAGVVQSPRYKIIEKKQPVAFWCNPISGHNTLYWYLQNLGQGPELLIRYENEEAVDDSQLPKDRFSAERLKGVDSTLKIQPAELGDSAVYLCASSLGTSPTTEAFFGQGTRLTVV.

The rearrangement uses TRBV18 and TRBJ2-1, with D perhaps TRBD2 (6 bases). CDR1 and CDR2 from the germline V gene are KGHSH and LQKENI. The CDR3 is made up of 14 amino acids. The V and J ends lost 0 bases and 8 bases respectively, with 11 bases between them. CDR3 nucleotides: TGTGCCAGCTCACCACCTGGGACTTTGGATGAGCAGTTCTTC. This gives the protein CASSPPGTLDEQFF.

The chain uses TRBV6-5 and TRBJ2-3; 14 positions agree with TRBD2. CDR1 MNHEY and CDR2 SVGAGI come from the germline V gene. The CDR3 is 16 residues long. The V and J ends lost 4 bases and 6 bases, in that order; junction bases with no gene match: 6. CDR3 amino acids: CASSSGTSGRGDTQYF. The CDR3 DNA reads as TGTGCCAGCAGTTCCGGGACTAGCGGGAGAGGCGATACGCAGTATTTT.

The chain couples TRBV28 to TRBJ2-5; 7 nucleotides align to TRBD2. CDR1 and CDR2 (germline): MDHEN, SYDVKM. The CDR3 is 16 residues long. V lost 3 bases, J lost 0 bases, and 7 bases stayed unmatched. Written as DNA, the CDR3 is TGTGCCAGCAGTTTGTCTAGCGGACCGTACCAAGAGACCCAGTACTTC. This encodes CASSLSSGPYQETQYF.

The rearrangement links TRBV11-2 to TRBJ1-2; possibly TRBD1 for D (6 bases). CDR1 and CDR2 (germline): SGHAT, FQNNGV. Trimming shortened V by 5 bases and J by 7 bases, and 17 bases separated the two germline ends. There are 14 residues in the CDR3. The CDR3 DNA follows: TGTGCCAGCAGCCCGGAGTGGGGGCCCCCTGGCTACACCTTC. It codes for CASSPEWGPPGYTF.

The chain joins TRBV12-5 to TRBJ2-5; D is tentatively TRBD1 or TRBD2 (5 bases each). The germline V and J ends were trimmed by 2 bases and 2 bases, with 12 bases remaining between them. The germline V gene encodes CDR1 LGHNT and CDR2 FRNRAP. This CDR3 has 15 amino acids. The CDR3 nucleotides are TGTGCTAGTGGTTTGCCGGGACGGCCTCAAGAGACCCAGTACTTC. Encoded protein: CASGLPGRPQETQYF.

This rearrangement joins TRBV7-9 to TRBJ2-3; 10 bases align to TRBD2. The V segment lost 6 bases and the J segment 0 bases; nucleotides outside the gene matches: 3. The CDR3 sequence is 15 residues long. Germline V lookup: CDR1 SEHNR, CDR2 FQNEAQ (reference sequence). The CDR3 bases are TGTGCCAGCAGAGCGGGAGGGCCAAGCACAGATACGCAGTATTTT. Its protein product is CASRAGGPSTDTQYF.

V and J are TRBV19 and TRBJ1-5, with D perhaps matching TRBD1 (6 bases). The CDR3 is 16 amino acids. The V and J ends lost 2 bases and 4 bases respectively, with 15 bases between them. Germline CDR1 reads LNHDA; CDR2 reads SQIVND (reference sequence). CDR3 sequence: CASSIRGANRNQPQHF. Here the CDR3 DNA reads TGTGCCAGTAGTATAAGGGGGGCGAATCGAAATCAGCCCCAGCATTTT.